These 27 T cell receptor beta chains were all obtained from the same sample, sequenced in a study of neoadjuvant anti-PD-1 for oral cavity cancer. Data came from immunoSEQ multiplex PCR; TCRdb stores just in-frame clones and leaves some out. Of more than 25,000 clones in the sample, about 80% were seen once. Time point meaning: after neoadjuvant nivolumab, at surgical resection. The sequences come from PBMCs, collected after nivolumab (anti-PD-1) treatment. These receptors were collected from a person aged 40 to 85 with oral cavity squamous cell carcinoma.

The V call is TRBV7-2, the J call TRBJ1-6; D perhaps matches TRBD1 (6 bases). The germline V and J ends were trimmed by 5 bases and 8 bases, with 19 bases remaining between them. The CDR3 extends over 16 amino acids. The germline V gene has CDR1 SGHTA and CDR2 FQGNSA. CDR3 region: CASSQQGGGKYSPLHF. In DNA form, the CDR3 reads TGTGCCAGCAGCCAACAGGGCGGGGGGAAGTATTCACCCCTCCACTTT.

On this clone: The same CDR3 also results from other DNA sequences found in this sample. This rearrangement joins TRBV6-1 to TRBJ2-5, with 7 nucleotides matching TRBD1. Trimming took 4 bases from V and 2 from J; bases not matched to a gene: 1. Per the germline V gene, CDR1 is MNHNS and CDR2 is SASEGT. There are 13 residues in the CDR3. The CDR3 DNA is TGTGCCAGCAGTGGGACAGGACAAGAGACCCAGTACTTC. As protein: CASSGTGQETQYF.

The chain employs TRBV7-2 and TRBJ2-1; 9 bases line up with TRBD2. The CDR3 consists of 17 residues. The V gene end was trimmed by 5 bases and the J gene end by 1 base; junction bases not matched to a gene: 9. Per the germline V gene, CDR1 is SGHTA and CDR2 is FQGNSA. As DNA, the CDR3 is TGTGCCAGCAGCCACACCTCTAGCGGGGTGTCCTACAATGAGCAGTTCTTC. As protein: CASSHTSSGVSYNEQFF.

The chain couples TRBV5-1 to TRBJ1-1; perhaps TRBD1 as D (5 bases). Per germline, CDR1 SGHRS and CDR2 YFSETQ. The CDR3 loop spans 14 amino acids. With 0 bases removed from V and 1 base from J, the gap between germline ends came to 7 bases. CDR3 residues: CASSLDRRNTEAFF. CDR3 bases: TGCGCCAGCAGCTTGGACAGGAGGAACACTGAAGCTTTCTTT.

The chain has TRBV21-1 and TRBJ2-7; TRBD1 is the table's D call and was not checked against the DNA. TRBV21-1 is a recognized pseudogene. The CDR3 consists of 15 residues. CDR3 coding DNA: TGTGCCAGCAGCAAAAACAGGGGGCGCGTCAACGAGCAGTACTTC. Protein: CASSKNRGRVNEQYF.

The chain carries TRBV18 and TRBJ1-2; 8 bases are a match to TRBD1. CDR3 length equals 16 residues. Germline V gives CDR1 KGHSH, CDR2 LQKENI. J was trimmed by 4 bases and V by 3 bases; bases with no gene match: 10. The CDR3 coding sequence is TGTGCCAGCTCACCTTCGGGCGGGACAGGAGTCTATGGCTACACCTTC. This translates into CASSPSGGTGVYGYTF.

The chain joins TRBV19 to TRBJ1-1, with D uncertain. The CDR3 totals 13 residues. CDR1 is LNHDA and CDR2 is SQIVND in the germline V gene (reference sequence). V was shortened by 5 bases and J by 0 bases, with 7 bases between the two germline ends. DNA of the CDR3: TGTGCCAGTAGTCTTCAGCTGAACACTGAAGCTTTCTTT. It codes for CASSLQLNTEAFF.

The chain carries TRBV27 and TRBJ2-7; D may match TRBD1 or TRBD2 (6 bases each). V gave up 2 bases and J gave up 7 bases, with 9 bases separating them. The germline V gene has CDR1 MNHEY and CDR2 SMNVEV (reference sequence). The CDR3 covers 12 residues. Here the CDR3 DNA reads TGTGCCAGCAGTTTAAGGAGGGGGGAGCAGTACTTC. Its translation is CASSLRRGEQYF.

V is TRBV25-1 and J is TRBJ1-1, with unresolved D. The germline V gene encodes CDR1 MGHDK and CDR2 SYGVNS. The ends were cut back, 4 bases at V and 2 bases at J, with 2 bases in the middle. This CDR3 region has 11 residues. The CDR3 nucleotides read TGTGCCAGCAGTGTCAACACTGAAGCTTTCTTT. Amino acids: CASSVNTEAFF. The full variable domain, rest sourced from reference TRBV25-1 and TRBJ1-1, is EADIYQTPRYLVIGTGKKITLECSQTMGHDKMYWYQQDPGMELHLIHYSYGVNSTEKGDLSSESTVSRIRTEHFPLTLESARPSHTSQYLCASSVNTEAFFGQGTRLTVV.

The rearrangement joins TRBV10-2 to TRBJ2-3, with TRBD2 as a possible D gene (7 bases). Germline assignment: CDR1 WSHSY and CDR2 SAAADI. The CDR3 consists of 15 residues. Trimming took off 0 bases at V and 6 bases at J, with 13 bases between the two ends. The CDR3 coding sequence is TGCGCCAGCAGTGAGTCTTTTCGGGGGGCGGATACGCAGTATTTT. Protein sequence: CASSESFRGADTQYF.

This clone is categorized as medium-sized. This chain links TRBV7-8 with TRBJ2-7; tentatively, D is TRBD2 (6 bases). Germline CDR1 is SGHVS and CDR2 is FQNEAQ. CDR3 length equals 16 residues. The V end lost 5 bases, the J end lost 2 bases, and 19 bases lay between the germline ends. The CDR3 spells CASSVFGARRAYEQYF. CDR3 nucleotides: TGTGCCAGCAGCGTCTTTGGGGCAAGGAGGGCCTACGAGCAGTACTTC. Based on the CDR3 plus reference TRBV7-8 and TRBJ2-7, the full variable domain is GAGVSQSPRYKVAKRGQDVALRCDPISGHVSLFWYQQALGQGPEFLTYFQNEAQLDKSGLPSDRFFAERPEGSVSTLKIQRTQQEDSAVYLCASSVFGARRAYEQYFGPGTRLTVT.

In its sample, this clone was seen once. This rearrangement joins TRBV7-2 to TRBJ2-3, with 10 bases fitting TRBD1. With V trimmed by 5 bases and J by 2 bases, 7 bases remained unmatched. Germline loops: CDR1 SGHTA, CDR2 FQGNSA. The CDR3 loop spans 16 amino acids. The CDR3 reads CASSPGDRGFTDTQYF. CDR3 nucleotides: TGTGCCAGCAGCCCGGGGGACAGGGGTTTCACAGATACGCAGTATTTT.

The rearrangement joins TRBV19 to TRBJ1-1; TRBD1 might be the D (5 bases). The CDR3 length is 16 residues. The ends were cut back, 6 bases at V and 4 bases at J, with 21 bases in the middle. Germline V lookup: CDR1 LNHDA, CDR2 SQIVND (reference sequence). The CDR3 bases are TGTGCCAGTAGAGCGACCGGGGAAAAAAGGGGCACTGAAGCTTTCTTT. This gives the protein CASRATGEKRGTEAFF.

The V and J genes are TRBV30 and TRBJ2-5, with unresolved D. V shed 5 bases and J shed 1 base, with 5 bases lying between them. Germline CDR1 and CDR2: GTSNPN and SVGIG (reference sequence). The CDR3 length is 11 residues. This CDR3 reads CAWHGQETQYF. The CDR3 DNA follows: TGTGCCTGGCACGGCCAAGAGACCCAGTACTTC.

This clone was seen once. The chain combines TRBV7-2 with TRBJ1-2, with D maybe TRBD1 (5 bases). Germline CDR1 reads SGHTA; CDR2 reads FQGNSA. The CDR3 extends over 15 amino acids. Deletions cut 5 bases from V and 5 bases from J, with 18 bases between. The CDR3 sequence: CASSPQTANGYGYTF. The CDR3 bases are TGTGCCAGCAGCCCTCAGACAGCGAACGGGTATGGCTACACCTTC.

This clone has just one count. The chain combines TRBV5-5 with TRBJ2-5, with 10 nucleotides matching TRBD1. Trimming cost V 2 bases and J 2 bases; bases outside gene matches: 6. Per germline, CDR1 SGHKS and CDR2 YYEKEE (reference sequence). CDR3 length equals 16 residues. The CDR3 here is CASSFLTGGSQETQYF. CDR3 nucleotides: TGTGCCAGCAGCTTTTTGACAGGGGGCTCACAAGAGACCCAGTACTTC.

The chain combines TRBV15 with TRBJ1-5, with 7 bases identical to TRBD1. The germline gives CDR1 LNHNV, CDR2 YYDKDF (reference sequence). The CDR3 length is 15 residues. V was pared by 1 base and J by 3 bases, with 3 bases of the junction left unmatched. CDR3 DNA: TGTGCCACCAGCAGAGGGACAGGTCCCAATCAGCCCCAGCATTTT. It encodes CATSRGTGPNQPQHF. Using reference TRBV15 and TRBJ1-5 for the parts outside the CDR3, the full variable domain is DAMVIQNPRYQVTQFGKPVTLSCSQTLNHNVMYWYQQKSSQAPKLLFHYYDKDFNNEADTPDNFQSRRPNTSFCFLDIRSPGLGDTAMYLCATSRGTGPNQPQHFGDGTRLSIL.

The gene calls are TRBV7-6 and TRBJ1-5; D gene uncertain. The CDR3 consists of 14 residues. Trimming took off 4 bases at V and 2 bases at J, with 9 bases between the two ends. CDR1 is SGHVS and CDR2 is FNYEAQ in the germline V gene. This chain's CDR3 is CASSYGRGNQPQHF. The CDR3, as DNA: TGTGCCAGCAGCTACGGACGGGGCAATCAGCCCCAGCATTTT. Filled out from reference TRBV7-6 and TRBJ1-5, the complete variable domain reads GAGVSQSPRYKVTKRGQDVALRCDPISGHVSLYWYRQALGQGPEFLTYFNYEAQQDKSGLPNDRFSAERPEGSISTLTIQRTEQRDSAMYRCASSYGRGNQPQHFGDGTRLSIL.

CDR3 DNA: TGCGCCAGCAGCGTTACAGGGAGGGCCTCCGGGGAGCTGTTTTTT. This sequence encodes CASSVTGRASGELFF. The V call is TRBV5-1, the J call TRBJ2-2; tentative D call: TRBD2 (7 bases). In germline, CDR1 is SGHRS, CDR2 YFSETQ. The CDR3 totals 15 residues. V lost 4 bases to trimming and J lost 6 bases, with 16 bases between them.

The rearrangement links TRBV25-1 to TRBJ1-6; no clear D. The CDR3 runs to 13 residues. Per the germline V gene, CDR1 is MGHDK and CDR2 is SYGVNS. V shed 4 bases and J shed 12 bases, with 13 bases lying between them. CDR3 residues: CASSGPPPLPLHF. Written as DNA, the CDR3 is TGTGCCAGCAGTGGCCCACCCCCTCTACCCCTCCACTTT. The whole variable domain, remainder taken from reference TRBV25-1 and TRBJ1-6, is EADIYQTPRYLVIGTGKKITLECSQTMGHDKMYWYQQDPGMELHLIHYSYGVNSTEKGDLSSESTVSRIRTEHFPLTLESARPSHTSQYLCASSGPPPLPLHFGNGTRLTVT.

CDR3 in amino acids: CASSFIPTYEQYF. In DNA form, the CDR3 reads TGTGCCAGCAGCTTTATACCGACCTACGAGCAGTACTTC. The chain recombines TRBV11-1 with TRBJ2-7; D remains ambiguous. The CDR3 has 13 residues. Per the germline V gene, CDR1 is SGHAT and CDR2 is FQDESV (reference sequence). V was pared by 3 bases and J by 2 bases, with 8 bases between.

The chain recombines TRBV9 with TRBJ2-2; D unclear. This CDR3 region has 14 residues. Looked up from germline, CDR1 is SGDLS and CDR2 is YYNGEE. V was shortened by 0 bases and J by 4 bases, with 7 bases between the two germline ends. CDR3 region: CASSVDVGTGELFF. DNA for the CDR3: TGTGCCAGCAGCGTAGATGTAGGCACCGGGGAGCTGTTTTTT.

The chain uses TRBV4-1 and TRBJ2-1, with 8 bases fitting TRBD1. Germline trimming cut 4 bases from V and 3 bases from J; bases unmatched to any gene: 11. Per the germline V gene, CDR1 is MGHRA and CDR2 is YSYEKL. This CDR3 region has 17 residues. CDR3 in DNA: TGCGCCAGCAGCCGAAATTTACAGGGGGTCCGCTACAATGAGCAGTTCTTC. This encodes CASSRNLQGVRYNEQFF.

The chain combines TRBV11-2 with TRBJ2-4; no reliable D call. From germline, CDR1 is SGHAT and CDR2 FQNNGV. The CDR3 is 16 amino acids. Trimming took 5 bases from V and 0 from J, leaving 14 bases between them. CDR3 coding DNA: TGTGCCAGCAGCCCCTTACGTAGACTAGCCAAAAACATTCAGTACTTC. It codes for CASSPLRRLAKNIQYF.

The chain joins TRBV13 to TRBJ1-2; TRBD1 aligns across 7 bases. Germline V CDR1 and CDR2: PRHDT, FYEKMQ (reference sequence). The CDR3 sequence is 15 residues long. Losses at the gene ends were 1 base for V and 2 bases for J; bases not matched to a gene: 4. DNA for the CDR3: TGTGCCAGCAGCTTAGAAGGGGGCCCCAACTATGGCTACACCTTC. Its protein is CASSLEGGPNYGYTF.

The chain uses TRBV5-1 and TRBJ2-7, with 8 positions matching TRBD1. The germline V gene encodes CDR1 SGHRS and CDR2 YFSETQ. The CDR3 has 14 amino acids. Trimming removed 3 bases from V and 6 bases from J; junction bases left unmatched: 8. The CDR3 loop reads CASSSTGEWFEQYF. The CDR3 nucleotides read TGCGCCAGCAGCTCGACAGGGGAATGGTTCGAGCAGTACTTC.

The chain employs TRBV28 and TRBJ2-2; D gene uncertain. Deletions cut 7 bases from V and 0 bases from J, with 6 bases between. The germline V gene has CDR1 MDHEN and CDR2 SYDVKM. The CDR3 contains 13 residues. The CDR3 here is CASNSANTGELFF. CDR3 nucleotides: TGTGCCAGCAACTCAGCGAACACCGGGGAGCTGTTTTTT.